Sequencing of this T cell receptor beta chain was carried out in a study of cytomegalovirus exposure and HLA in healthy donors. In the PCR, 60 Vbeta and 13 Jbeta primers were used. TCRdb's copy holds only in-frame clones and misses some; the assay was immunoSEQ multiplex PCR. The table for this sample gives about 160,000 clones. V shed 2 bases, J shed 2 bases, and the junction held 13 bases outside the gene matches. Germline assignment: CDR1 MDHEN and CDR2 SYDVKM. There are 19 residues in the CDR3. Source material: PBMCs. The V and J genes are TRBV28 and TRBJ2-3; 10 bases align to TRBD2. The receptor was isolated from a man aged 30 to 39 in good health and CMV-seronegative. The CDR3 spells CASSLKLAGVLLHTDTQYF. Written as DNA, the CDR3 is TGTGCCAGCAGTTTAAAGCTAGCGGGAGTCCTTTTACACACAGATACGCAGTATTTT.